This T cell receptor (beta chain) originates from a study of blood T cell repertoires in COVID-19. Study details: The origin of the acute and convalescent COVID-19 samples was the United States, Italy and Spain. PBMCs, B-cell-depleted T cells, or T cells were the source of the cDNA or gDNA that made up the material.

Original data processing: Estimation of nucleated cell counts was performed using reference gene primer amplification. Data came from immunoSEQ multiplex PCR; TCRdb stores just in-frame clones and leaves some out. For V, J and clone size, that table is used; D and trimming come from the DNA. The repertoire includes 150,000 to 200,000 clones, roughly 91% of them detected once, and approximately 2.4% sits in the top ten. Germline lookup yields CDR1 SGHRS and CDR2 YFSETQ. V shed 4 bases, J shed 3 bases, and the junction held 11 bases outside the gene matches. The CDR3 contains 17 residues. The sequenced sample was peripheral blood. This chain links TRBV5-1 with TRBJ2-2; TRBD1 matches at 8 bases. The TCR sequence derives from a man between 18 and 29 years old with acute or convalescent COVID-19. The CDR3 loop reads CASSPPGRGRDTGELFF. The DNA for the CDR3 is TGCGCCAGCAGCCCACCCGGCAGGGGGCGTGACACCGGGGAGCTGTTTTTT. The whole variable domain, remainder taken from reference TRBV5-1 and TRBJ2-2, is KAGVTQTPRYLIKTRGQQVTLSCSPISGHRSVSWYQQTPGQGLQFLFEYFSETQRNKGNFPGRFSGRQFSNSRSEMNVSTLELGDSALYLCASSPPGRGRDTGELFFGEGSRLTVL.